This TCR beta chain was sequenced for a study of T cells in Graves' hyperthyroidism and ophthalmopathy. Whole-study findings and limits: Most thyroid clonotypes expanded above 0.001 appeared in blood too.

Worth noting for this clonotype: Its target is not known.

The cohort's ophthalmopathy patients, a group with duration under 3 months, had a Clinical Activity Score of at least 3 and a NOSPECS grade of at least 4. Diagnoses rested on clinical symptoms, serum thyroxine and TRAb, thyroid ultrasound and orbital computed tomography. PBMCs came from 10 ml fresh peripheral blood. J was trimmed by 5 bases and V by 3 bases; bases with no gene match: 7. Germline CDR1 is KGHSH and CDR2 is LQKENI. The CDR3 sequence is 16 residues long. Amplification targeted TCR beta CDR3 regions from RNA transcripts. The HTBI set primed first-round TCR CDR3 RT-PCR. TCRdb called the multiplex PCR reads again in MiXCR, with one record for every CDR3 protein. Found here are 450,000 to 600,000 distinct CDR3 sequences, about 20% of them singletons; the top ten hold 47%.

The chain links TRBV18 to TRBJ2-5, with 12 bases identical to TRBD2. This TCR came from a man aged 35 to 55 with Graves' ophthalmopathy. Sequencing used blood. The CDR3 DNA sequence: TGTGCCAGCTCACCGCAACTAGCGGGAGGAAAGGAGACCCAGTACTTC. Translated, it gives CASSPQLAGGKETQYF.